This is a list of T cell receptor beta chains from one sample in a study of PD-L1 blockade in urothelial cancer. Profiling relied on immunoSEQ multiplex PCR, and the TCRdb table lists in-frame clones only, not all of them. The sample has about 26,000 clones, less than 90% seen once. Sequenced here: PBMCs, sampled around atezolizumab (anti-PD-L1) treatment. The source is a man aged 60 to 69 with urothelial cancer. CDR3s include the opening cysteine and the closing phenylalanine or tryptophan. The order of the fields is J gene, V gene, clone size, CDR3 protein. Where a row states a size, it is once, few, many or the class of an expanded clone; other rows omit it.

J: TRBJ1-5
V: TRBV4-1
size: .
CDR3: CASSQVSRGNQPQHF

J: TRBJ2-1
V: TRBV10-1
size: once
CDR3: CASSEGEGSSSNEQFF

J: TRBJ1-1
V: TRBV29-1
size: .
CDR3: CSDGQGLGEAFF

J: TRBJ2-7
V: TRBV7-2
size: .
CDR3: CASSLEGQGLDEQYF

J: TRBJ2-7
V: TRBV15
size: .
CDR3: CATSSGRAYEQYF

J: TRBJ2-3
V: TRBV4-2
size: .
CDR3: CASSAEALAGVSTDTQYF

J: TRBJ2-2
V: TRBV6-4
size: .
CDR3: CASKPAGGDTGELFF

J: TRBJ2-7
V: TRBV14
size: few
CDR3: CASSPDPQGRSEQYF

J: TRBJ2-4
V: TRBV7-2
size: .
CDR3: CASSPFRSGGLGNIQYF

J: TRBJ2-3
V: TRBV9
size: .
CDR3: CASSVAGGISTDTQYF

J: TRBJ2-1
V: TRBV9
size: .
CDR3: CASSVVGGSSYNEQFF

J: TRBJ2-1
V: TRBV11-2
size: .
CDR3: CASSHGSAGASYNEQFF

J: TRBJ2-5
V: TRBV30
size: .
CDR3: CAWSGGLGETQYF